This T cell receptor beta chain is from a study of shared clonotypes between healthy human individuals. Assay used: immunoSEQ multiplex PCR; TCRdb lists only in-frame clones, some missing. The sample lists approximately 980,000 clones; around three quarters were seen once. From germline, CDR1 is SGHTA and CDR2 FQGNSA. Trimming stripped 6 bases from V and 7 bases from J, with 15 bases between. The CDR3 runs 13 residues. The sample was memory CD4+ T cells sorted from blood. Indicated subset: CD45RA-negative fraction. This receptor was obtained from a man between 18 and 29 years old in good health. V is TRBV7-2 and J is TRBJ1-2; tentative D call: TRBD1 (5 bases). CDR3 loop: CASSPFSGSGYTF. DNA of the CDR3: TGTGCCAGCAGTCCATTTTCAGGGTCTGGCTACACCTTC. The entire variable domain, with the rest obtained from reference TRBV7-2 and TRBJ1-2, is as follows: GAGVSQSPSNKVTEKGKDVELRCDPISGHTALYWYRQSLGQGLEFLIYFQGNSAPDKSGLPSDRFSAERTGGSVSTLTIQRTQQEDSAVYLCASSPFSGSGYTFGSGTRLTVV.